A single sample gave rise to the 6 T cell receptor beta chains below, sequenced in a study of blood T cell repertoires in COVID-19. Sequenced by immunoSEQ multiplex PCR; TCRdb stores in-frame clones only, minus some. The sample includes roughly 40,000 clones, about 88% seen only once; the top ten take over 2%. Sample: peripheral blood. These receptors came from a human donor in a cohort sampled during active COVID-19.

The chain has TRBV25-1 and TRBJ1-5; D is unresolved. The V and J ends lost 6 bases and 1 base respectively, with 7 bases between them. The CDR3 runs 13 residues. Germline V gene data show CDR1 as MGHDK and CDR2 as SYGVNS. CDR3 nucleotide sequence: TGTGCCAGCAGAGACTCAAGCAATCAGCCCCAGCATTTT. Translation gives CASRDSSNQPQHF.

CDR3 in amino acids: CASSLDRGPYGYTF. The CDR3, as DNA: TGTGCCAGCAGCTTAGATCGCGGCCCCTATGGCTACACCTTC. V gene TRBV11-2 combines with J gene TRBJ1-2; D ambiguous. The CDR3 has 14 residues. The V end lost 0 bases, the J end lost 4 bases, and 9 bases lay between the germline ends. The germline V gene encodes CDR1 SGHAT and CDR2 FQNNGV.

This rearrangement joins TRBV23-1 to TRBJ1-1, with TRBD1 matching 12 bases. TRBV23-1 is identified as an open reading frame with a role that is uncertain. The V segment lost 7 bases and the J segment 5 bases; nucleotides outside the gene matches: 8. The CDR3 runs 15 residues. The CDR3 region is CASTWDRGRGTEAFF. The CDR3 nucleotides are TGCGCCAGCACTTGGGACAGGGGGCGCGGGACTGAAGCTTTCTTT.

The rearrangement uses TRBV11-2 and TRBJ1-2, with D maybe TRBD1 (5 bases). The CDR3 contains 15 residues. V shed 3 bases and J shed 4 bases, with 15 bases lying between them. Germline V gene data show CDR1 as SGHAT and CDR2 as FQNNGV. The CDR3 nucleotides are TGTGCCAGCAGCTTTTCATTGGGGGAGGCCTATGGCTACACCTTC. Amino acids: CASSFSLGEAYGYTF.

Only one count was recorded for this clone. This sequence joins TRBV2 and TRBJ1-4; 10 bases fit TRBD1. Losses at the gene ends were 4 bases for V and 2 bases for J; bases not matched to a gene: 1. The germline gives CDR1 SNHLY, CDR2 FYNNEI. CDR3 length: 15 residues. The CDR3 DNA sequence: TGTGCCAGCAGTGGGACAGGGGGGACTAATGAAAAACTGTTTTTT. This encodes CASSGTGGTNEKLFF.

The rearrangement uses TRBV11-3 and TRBJ2-3; TRBD2 might be the D (5 bases). Trimming took 1 base from V and 1 from J, leaving 9 bases between them. The CDR3 consists of 15 residues. Germline-derived CDR1 and CDR2 are SGHNT and YENEEA. For the CDR3, the DNA is TGTGCCAGCAGCTTAGCGATGGGAGGCACAGATACGCAGTATTTT. Translated, it gives CASSLAMGGTDTQYF.